A selection of T cell receptor beta chains follows, all from one sample in a study of glioma-infiltrating T cells after dendritic cell vaccination. Profiling relied on immunoSEQ multiplex PCR, and the TCRdb table lists in-frame clones only, not all of them. The sample holds roughly 51,000 clones, 65% to 90% seen once. Sample: blood, taken before dendritic cell vaccination. Source of these receptors: a human donor with glioblastoma. Both conserved end residues are part of each CDR3. The D gene is left open where the match is weak. A row's size may be missing; if present it is once, few, many or a size class.

v_call	clone_size	d_call	j_call	cdr3_nt	cdr3_aa
TRBV5-6	-	TRBD1	TRBJ1-4	TGTGCCAGCAGCTTTTCAGGACAGGGTACAACTAATGAAAAACTGTTTTTT	CASSFSGQGTTNEKLFF
TRBV5-4	-	-	TRBJ1-2	TGTGCCAGCAGCCCCGGGGGGTTCCGGCCATACTACACCTTC	CASSPGGFRPYYTF
TRBV7-7	-	-	TRBJ2-3	TGTGCCAGCAGCTTATGGGGGGGCCGATTTGCAGATACGCAGTATTTT	CASSLWGGRFADTQYF
TRBV5-1	once	-	TRBJ2-3	TGCGCCAGCAGCTTGGTGGGGCTCCCCACAGATACGCAGTATTTT	CASSLVGLPTDTQYF
TRBV5-1	-	TRBD1	TRBJ1-6	TGCGCCAGCAGGACTCTCACCAACGGACAGGATAATTCCCCCCTCCACTTT	CASRTLTNGQDNSPLHF
TRBV30	few	-	TRBJ1-2	TGTGCCTGGAGTCCGACAGAAAACTATGGCTACACCTTC	CAWSPTENYGYTF
TRBV4-2	-	TRBD2	TRBJ2-2	TGTGCCAGCACCCCGGGGGGGCCTCGGGGCACCGGGGAGCTGTTTTTT	CASTPGGPRGTGELFF
TRBV7-8	few	TRBD1	TRBJ1-6	TGTGCCAGCAGCTTATTTTCGACAGGGGGGAAAGGTTCACCCCTCCACTTT	CASSLFSTGGKGSPLHF
TRBV19	-	-	TRBJ2-7	TGTGCCAGTAGTTCCGGGGACTCCTACGAGCAGTACTTC	CASSSGDSYEQYF
TRBV2	-	-	TRBJ2-7	TGTGCCAGCGGAGGGTCCCGGGCCGAGCAGTACTTC	CASGGSRAEQYF
TRBV2	few	TRBD1	TRBJ1-2	TGTGCCAGCAGTGGGGGACGACAGGGGTATGGCTACACCTTC	CASSGGRQGYGYTF
TRBV7-3	once	-	TRBJ1-1	TGTGCCAGCAGCTTTTCCCAGGACACTGAAGCTTTCTTT	CASSFSQDTEAFF
TRBV11-2	-	-	TRBJ1-5	TGTGCCAGCAGCCGAGGCGGGGGGGATAGCAATCAGCCCCAGCATTTT	CASSRGGGDSNQPQHF
TRBV11-2	-	-	TRBJ2-3	TGTGCCAGCAGCTCCTACAGGGTCCCCTCGCCGACTAGCACAGATACGCAGTATTTT	CASSSYRVPSPTSTDTQYF
TRBV5-1	-	-	TRBJ1-2	TGCGCCAGCAGCTTAGAAGACACGGCGGGAGGCTACACCTTC	CASSLEDTAGGYTF
TRBV11-2	-	TRBD1	TRBJ1-2	TGTGCCAGCAGGGGGACAGGGACCTATGGCTACACCTTC	CASRGTGTYGYTF
TRBV6-5	few	TRBD1	TRBJ2-4	TGTGCCAGCGCCTTGGGACAGGGGTCATACATTCAGTACTTC	CASALGQGSYIQYF
TRBV27	-	-	TRBJ2-7	TGTGCCAGCAGAGGGGGTAACAGGGCATCCGAGCAGTACTTC	CASRGGNRASEQYF
TRBV5-1	-	-	TRBJ1-5	TGCGCCAGCAGCTTTGGAGGCAATCAGCCCCAGCATTTT	CASSFGGNQPQHF
TRBV18	-	-	TRBJ1-5	TGTGCCAGCTCACCACCGACAGATAGAAAGCCCCAGCATTTT	CASSPPTDRKPQHF
TRBV25-1	-	TRBD1	TRBJ1-1	TGTGCCACCATAGCCACAGGGGGCAAGAACACTGAAGCTTTCTTT	CATIATGGKNTEAFF
TRBV5-1	-	-	TRBJ1-1	TGCGCCAGCAGCTTGGTCGGGGGGCAGGGGAACACTGAAGCTTTCTTT	CASSLVGGQGNTEAFF
TRBV30	-	-	TRBJ2-2	TGTGCCTGCCCTGAGGGCCCCTTTGACACCGGGGAGCTGTTTTTT	CACPEGPFDTGELFF
TRBV25-1	-	TRBD1	TRBJ1-1	TGTGCCAGCACACGGACAGGGGGCTTCACTGAAGCTTTCTTT	CASTRTGGFTEAFF
TRBV5-1	-	-	TRBJ2-1	TGCGCCAGCAGCCCCCAGGCCTATGAGCAGTTCTTC	CASSPQAYEQFF
TRBV5-8	-	-	TRBJ1-2	TGTGCCAGCAGCACCCTCAGGGGTGGCTACACCTTC	CASSTLRGGYTF
TRBV7-3	-	TRBD1	TRBJ1-5	TGTGCCAGCAGCTTAAATTTTGGGACAGGTAGTTTTAGCAATCAGCCCCAGCATTTT	CASSLNFGTGSFSNQPQHF
TRBV6-5	-	TRBD1	TRBJ2-1	TGTGCCAGCAGTTACTCAAAATTCGGGACAGCCGAGCAGTTCTTC	CASSYSKFGTAEQFF
TRBV30	once	TRBD1	TRBJ2-2	TGTGCCTGGACGCAGGGGGTTATAGCCGGGGAGCTGTTTTTT	CAWTQGVIAGELFF
TRBV6-1	-	TRBD2	TRBJ2-1	TGTGCCAGCAGGGAAAGGACTAGCGGCTACAATGAGCAGTTCTTC	CASRERTSGYNEQFF
TRBV6-6	-	-	TRBJ1-1	TGTGCCAGCAGCGGGATGTACGGGCAACTGAACACTGAAGCTTTCTTT	CASSGMYGQLNTEAFF
TRBV19	-	TRBD2	TRBJ2-7	TGTGCCAGTTCGTGGTCGGGCCGGGAGGAGTACGAGCAGTACTTC	CASSWSGREEYEQYF
TRBV5-6	-	TRBD1	TRBJ2-1	TGTGCCAGCAGCTTTTATGGGACAGCCTACAATGAGCAGTTCTTC	CASSFYGTAYNEQFF
TRBV15	-	-	TRBJ1-1	TGTGCCACCAGCCGCCAGATGAACACTGAAGCTTTCTTT	CATSRQMNTEAFF
TRBV27	-	-	TRBJ2-7	TGTGCCAGCAGTTTATGGGCAGGATTTGAGGGATACGAGCAGTACTTC	CASSLWAGFEGYEQYF
TRBV5-1	-	TRBD1	TRBJ2-7	TGCGCCAGCAGCATAATTGGGACAGGGAGTTTGTACGAGCAGTACTTC	CASSIIGTGSLYEQYF
TRBV4-2	-	-	TRBJ1-2	TGTGCCAGCAGCCAAGATCAGGGGAACTATGGCTACACCTTC	CASSQDQGNYGYTF
TRBV9	-	TRBD1	TRBJ1-2	TGTGCCAGCAGTGGGGGGGACAGGGTGCGTGGCTACACCTTC	CASSGGDRVRGYTF
TRBV5-6	-	TRBD2	TRBJ2-5	TGTGCCAGCAGCGCGCAGACTAGCATTTGGGAGACCCAGTACTTC	CASSAQTSIWETQYF
TRBV19	-	-	TRBJ2-2	TGTGCCGGCCGGGACACATCGAACACCGGGGAGCTGTTTTTT	CAGRDTSNTGELFF
TRBV19	-	TRBD2	TRBJ2-7	TGTGCCAGTAGTATGAGCGGAAAACTAGCGGGAGGGTACGAGCAGTACTTC	CASSMSGKLAGGYEQYF
TRBV25-1	-	-	TRBJ1-4	TGTGCCAGCACTAGAGACGGACTTAATGAAAAACTGTTTTTT	CASTRDGLNEKLFF
TRBV6-6	-	-	TRBJ1-5	TGTGCCAGCAGTTACTCCCCCCGGGATACAAATCAGCCCCAGCATTTT	CASSYSPRDTNQPQHF
TRBV29-1	-	TRBD1	TRBJ2-5	TGCAGCGTTTCGGAGAACAGGGGGGAGACCCAGTACTTC	CSVSENRGETQYF
TRBV6-5	-	-	TRBJ1-1	TGTGCCAGCAGCCTCTGGGGCATGAACACTGAAGCTTTCTTT	CASSLWGMNTEAFF
TRBV4-1	-	-	TRBJ1-4	TGCGCCAGCAGCCAAGACGGTTCGGGGAGTGAAAAACTGTTTTTT	CASSQDGSGSEKLFF
TRBV7-4	-	-	TRBJ2-7	TGTGCCAGCAGCTTAGTTGTGGGGGGAATTTACGAGCAGTACTTC	CASSLVVGGIYEQYF
TRBV28	-	-	TRBJ1-1	TGTGCCAGCAGTTCCCCGTACAGGGTGGAGGACACTGAAGCTTTCTTT	CASSSPYRVEDTEAFF
TRBV7-9	-	-	TRBJ2-5	TGTGCCAGCAGCGCTCGGAAGGGAGTTCTCCAAGAGACCCAGTACTTC	CASSARKGVLQETQYF
TRBV5-1	-	TRBD2	TRBJ2-2	TGCGCCAGCAGCGGAACTAGCGGGAGATTCACCGGGGAGCTGTTTTTT	CASSGTSGRFTGELFF
TRBV30	-	TRBD1	TRBJ1-1	TGTGCCTGGAGTGTAAACAGGGGAACTGAAGCTTTCTTT	CAWSVNRGTEAFF
TRBV11-2	-	TRBD1	TRBJ1-1	TGTGCCAGCAGCTTTACAACAGGGGCGACTGAAGCTTTCTTT	CASSFTTGATEAFF
TRBV7-9	-	TRBD1	TRBJ2-7	TGTGCCAGCAGCTCCCCGGTTCGGACAGGGAGGTTCGAGCAGTACTTC	CASSSPVRTGRFEQYF
TRBV19	-	TRBD1	TRBJ2-3	TGTGCCAGTAGGGACAGGGGGAGAACAGATACGCAGTATTTT	CASRDRGRTDTQYF
TRBV13	-	TRBD2	TRBJ2-1	TGTGCCAGCAGCTTAGGCCTGGGGCTAGCGGGAGATGAGCAGTTCTTC	CASSLGLGLAGDEQFF
TRBV5-4	-	-	TRBJ1-4	TGTGCCAGCAGCTTGGCCACTAGGGCACCGTCGAGACTGTTTTTT	CASSLATRAPSRLFF
TRBV18	-	TRBD1	TRBJ1-6	TGTGCCAGCTCACACCAACCGGGACAGCATCCTTCACCCCTCCACTTT	CASSHQPGQHPSPLHF
TRBV5-1	-	-	TRBJ1-1	TGCGCCAGCAGCTTGGAATGGCAAGTGAACACTGAAGCTTTCTTT	CASSLEWQVNTEAFF
TRBV18	-	-	TRBJ2-1	TGTGCCAGCTCACTGAGGACAGGGCGGGAGAGCTCCTACAATGAGCAGTTCTTC	CASSLRTGRESSYNEQFF
TRBV11-3	-	-	TRBJ2-2	TGTGCCAGCAGCTACAGGGAGGGCACCGGGGAGCTGTTTTTT	CASSYREGTGELFF